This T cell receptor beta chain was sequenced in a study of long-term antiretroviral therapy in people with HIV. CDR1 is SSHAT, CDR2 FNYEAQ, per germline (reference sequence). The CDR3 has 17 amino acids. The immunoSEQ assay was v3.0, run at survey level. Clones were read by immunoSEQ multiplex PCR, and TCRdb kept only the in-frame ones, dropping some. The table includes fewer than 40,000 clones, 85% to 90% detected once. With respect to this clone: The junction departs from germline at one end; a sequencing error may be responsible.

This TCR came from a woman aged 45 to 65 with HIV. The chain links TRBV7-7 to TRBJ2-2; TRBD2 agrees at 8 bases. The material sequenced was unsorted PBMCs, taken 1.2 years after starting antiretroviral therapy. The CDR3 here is CASSPEPGLVYTGELFF. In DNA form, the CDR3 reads TGTGCTAGCAGCCCTGAGCCGGGACTAGTATACACCGGGGAGCTGTTTTTT.